The source of this TCR beta chain is a study of blood T cells in healthy people across ages. Primers used in a second PCR of about 6 to 11 cycles were a sample-barcoded 5' primer and a J-beta primer mix. Each cDNA was tagged by a template-switch adaptor containing 12 random nucleotides. TCRdb analysed the 5' RACE reads with MiXCR anew, one entry per CDR3 protein. Of 710,000 or so distinct CDR3 sequences in the sample, approximately 22% were seen once. In germline, CDR1 is ENHRY, CDR2 SYGVKD. With 6 bases clipped from V and 5 bases from J, the junction kept 11 bases outside the gene matches. The CDR3 sequence is 15 residues long.

Sequencing used blood. The source is a man aged 65 to 79 in good health. This rearrangement joins TRBV10-3 to TRBJ2-7; 9 nucleotides match TRBD1. In DNA form, the CDR3 reads TGTGCCATCAGGGGAACCGGGACAGGGACCGACGAGCAGTACTTC. Translated: CAIRGTGTGTDEQYF.